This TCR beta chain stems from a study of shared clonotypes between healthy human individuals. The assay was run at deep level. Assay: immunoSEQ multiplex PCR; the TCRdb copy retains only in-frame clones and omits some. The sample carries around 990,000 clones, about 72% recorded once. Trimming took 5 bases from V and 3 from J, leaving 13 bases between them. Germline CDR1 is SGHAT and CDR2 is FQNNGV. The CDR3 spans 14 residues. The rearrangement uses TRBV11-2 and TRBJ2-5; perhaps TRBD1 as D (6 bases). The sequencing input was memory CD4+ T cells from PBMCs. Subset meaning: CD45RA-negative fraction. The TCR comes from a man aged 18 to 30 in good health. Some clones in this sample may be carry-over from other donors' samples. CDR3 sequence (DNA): TGTGCCAGCAGCACCTTTTCAGGGGAAGAGACCCAGTACTTC. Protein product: CASSTFSGEETQYF.